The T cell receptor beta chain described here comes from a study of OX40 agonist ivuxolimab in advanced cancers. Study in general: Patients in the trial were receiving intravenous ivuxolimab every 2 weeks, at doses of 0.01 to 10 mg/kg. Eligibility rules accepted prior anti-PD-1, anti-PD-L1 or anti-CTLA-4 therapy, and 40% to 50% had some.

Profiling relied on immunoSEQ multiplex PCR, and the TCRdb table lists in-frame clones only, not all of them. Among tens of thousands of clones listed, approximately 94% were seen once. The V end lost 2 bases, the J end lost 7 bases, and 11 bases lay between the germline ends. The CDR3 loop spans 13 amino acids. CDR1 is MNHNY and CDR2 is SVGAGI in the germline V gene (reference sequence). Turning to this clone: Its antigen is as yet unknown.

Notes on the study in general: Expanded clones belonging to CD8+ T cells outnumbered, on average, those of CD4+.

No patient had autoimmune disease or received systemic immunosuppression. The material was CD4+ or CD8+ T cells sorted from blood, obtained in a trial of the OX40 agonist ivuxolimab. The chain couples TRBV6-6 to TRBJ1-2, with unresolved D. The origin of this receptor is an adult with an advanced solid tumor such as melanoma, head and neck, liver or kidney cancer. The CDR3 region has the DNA TGTGCCAGCAGTTACGGCGGGGAGGCTGGCTACACCTTC. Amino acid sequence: CASSYGGEAGYTF.